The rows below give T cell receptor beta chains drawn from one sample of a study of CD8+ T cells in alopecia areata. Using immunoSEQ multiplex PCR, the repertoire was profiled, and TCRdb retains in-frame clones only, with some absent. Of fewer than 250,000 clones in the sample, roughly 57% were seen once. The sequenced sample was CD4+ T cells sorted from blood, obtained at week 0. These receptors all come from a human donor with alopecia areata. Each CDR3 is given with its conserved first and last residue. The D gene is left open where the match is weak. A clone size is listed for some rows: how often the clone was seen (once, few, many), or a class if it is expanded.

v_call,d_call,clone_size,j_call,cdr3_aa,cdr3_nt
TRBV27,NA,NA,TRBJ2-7,CASSLEGLPSNEQYF,TGTGCCAGCAGTTTAGAGGGTCTCCCTTCCAACGAGCAGTACTTC
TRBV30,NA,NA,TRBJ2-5,CAWDGLSSETQYF,TGTGCCTGGGATGGACTGTCTTCTGAGACCCAGTACTTC
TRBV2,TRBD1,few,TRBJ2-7,CASSGQGIYEQYF,TGTGCCAGCAGTGGACAGGGGATCTACGAGCAGTACTTC
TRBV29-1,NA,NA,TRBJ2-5,CSVVGGTTETQYF,TGCAGCGTCGTTGGGGGGACAACGGAGACCCAGTACTTC
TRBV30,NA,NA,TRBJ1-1,CAWTPGPRHSEAFF,TGTGCCTGGACCCCAGGTCCCAGGCATAGTGAAGCTTTCTTT
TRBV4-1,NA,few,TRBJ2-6,CASSQVGVSGANVLTF,TGCGCCAGCAGCCAAGTGGGTGTCTCTGGGGCCAACGTCCTGACTTTC
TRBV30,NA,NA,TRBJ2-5,CAWSPLRETQYF,TGTGCCTGGAGCCCCCTCAGAGAGACCCAGTACTTC
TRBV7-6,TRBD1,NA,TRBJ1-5,CASSPGTDPYSNQPQHF,TGTGCCAGCAGCCCCGGGACAGACCCCTATAGCAATCAGCCCCAGCATTTT
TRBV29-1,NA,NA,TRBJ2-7,CSVVRSYEQYF,TGCAGCGTTGTTAGGTCCTACGAGCAGTACTTC
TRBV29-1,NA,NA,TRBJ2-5,CSVVGALQETQYF,TGCAGCGTTGTGGGAGCTCTACAAGAGACCCAGTACTTC
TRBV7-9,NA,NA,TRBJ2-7,CASSPFRSGIYEQYF,TGTGCCAGCAGCCCGTTCCGAAGTGGGATCTACGAGCAGTACTTC
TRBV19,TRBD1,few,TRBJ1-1,CASSMDRVNTEAFF,TGTGCCAGTAGTATGGACAGGGTCAACACTGAAGCTTTCTTT
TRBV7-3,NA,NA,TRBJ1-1,CASSPQGNTEAFF,TGTGCCAGCAGCCCACAGGGGAACACTGAAGCTTTCTTT
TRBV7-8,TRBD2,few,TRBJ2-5,CASSYLAGGPGETQYF,TGTGCCAGCAGTTATCTAGCGGGAGGGCCAGGGGAGACCCAGTACTTC
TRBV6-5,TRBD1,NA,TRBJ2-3,CASSYRDRGTDTQYF,TGTGCCAGCAGTTACCGGGACAGGGGCACAGATACGCAGTATTTT
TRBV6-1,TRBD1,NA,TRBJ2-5,CASSFDRAFQETQYF,TGTGCCAGCAGTTTCGACAGGGCTTTTCAAGAGACCCAGTACTTC
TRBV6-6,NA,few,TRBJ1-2,CASSPGSDYGYTF,TGTGCCAGCAGCCCCGGCAGCGACTATGGCTACACCTTC
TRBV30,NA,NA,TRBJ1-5,CAWSAQGNQPQHF,TGTGCCTGGAGTGCCCAGGGTAATCAGCCCCAGCATTTT
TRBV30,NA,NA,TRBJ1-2,CAWSVRGRSYGYTF,TGTGCCTGGAGCGTACGGGGGAGAAGCTATGGCTACACCTTC
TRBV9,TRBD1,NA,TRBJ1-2,CASSSRDRGTYGYTF,TGTGCCAGCAGCAGCCGGGACAGGGGAACCTATGGCTACACCTTC
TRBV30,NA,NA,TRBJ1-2,CAWKSSGANYGYTF,TGTGCCTGGAAGTCGTCCGGAGCTAACTATGGCTACACCTTC
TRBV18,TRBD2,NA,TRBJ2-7,CASSPNGGYEQYF,TGTGCCAGCTCACCAAACGGGGGGTACGAGCAGTACTTC
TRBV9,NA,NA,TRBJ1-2,CASSVGGTWPYGYTF,TGTGCCAGCAGCGTAGGCGGGACGTGGCCCTATGGCTACACCTTC
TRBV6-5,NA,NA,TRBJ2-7,CASSYSPGRPNEQYF,TGTGCCAGCAGTTACTCGCCAGGGCGGCCTAACGAGCAGTACTTC
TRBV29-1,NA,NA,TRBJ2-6,CSVAGAGANVLTF,TGCAGCGTTGCAGGGGCTGGGGCCAACGTCCTGACTTTC
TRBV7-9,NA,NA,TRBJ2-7,CASSVRQNLEQYF,TGTGCCAGCAGCGTAAGACAGAACCTAGAGCAGTACTTC
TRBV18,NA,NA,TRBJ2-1,CASSPESNEQFF,TGTGCCAGCTCACCGGAATCTAATGAGCAGTTCTTC
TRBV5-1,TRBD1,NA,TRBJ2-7,CASSLEGTVSYEQYF,TGCGCCAGCAGCTTGGAGGGGACAGTAAGCTACGAGCAGTACTTC
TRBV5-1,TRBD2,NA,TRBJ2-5,CASSPRLAGEETQYF,TGCGCCAGCAGCCCACGACTAGCGGGAGAAGAGACCCAGTACTTC
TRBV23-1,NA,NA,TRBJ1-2,CASSQSGTSYGYTF,TGCGCCAGCAGTCAATCAGGAACCTCCTATGGCTACACCTTC
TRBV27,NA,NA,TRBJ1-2,CASSPQGRENYGYTF,TGTGCCAGCAGTCCACAAGGACGGGAGAACTATGGCTACACCTTC
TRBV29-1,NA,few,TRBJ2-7,CSVSLGRDYEQYF,TGCAGCGTTAGCCTAGGAAGAGACTACGAGCAGTACTTC
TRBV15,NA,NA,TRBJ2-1,CATSRVWGGGGEQFF,TGTGCCACCAGCAGAGTTTGGGGAGGGGGCGGTGAGCAGTTCTTC
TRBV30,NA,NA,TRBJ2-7,CAWKYTSSYEQYF,TGTGCCTGGAAATACACGAGCTCCTACGAGCAGTACTTC
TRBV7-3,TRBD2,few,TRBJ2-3,CASSSLVLAGGDTQYF,TGTGCCAGCAGCTCCTTAGTACTAGCGGGAGGAGATACGCAGTATTTT
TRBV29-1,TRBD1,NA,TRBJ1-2,CSVTGQFNYGYTF,TGCAGCGTCACGGGACAGTTTAACTATGGCTACACCTTC
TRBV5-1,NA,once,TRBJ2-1,CASSLGRENEQFF,TGCGCCAGCAGCTTGGGGCGTGAGAATGAGCAGTTCTTC
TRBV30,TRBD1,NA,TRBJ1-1,CAWNKQGRFTEAFF,TGTGCCTGGAATAAACAGGGGAGGTTCACTGAAGCTTTCTTT
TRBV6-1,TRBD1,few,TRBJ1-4,CASSDPSRQGGEKLFF,TGTGCCAGCAGTGACCCATCCCGACAGGGTGGTGAAAAACTGTTTTTT
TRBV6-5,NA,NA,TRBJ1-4,CATGIGRGLFF,TGTGCCACGGGGATCGGAAGGGGACTGTTTTTT
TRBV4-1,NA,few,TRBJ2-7,CASSQVPLGSGAYEQYF,TGCGCCAGCAGCCAAGTTCCGCTTGGGTCGGGGGCCTACGAGCAGTACTTC
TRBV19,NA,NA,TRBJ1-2,CASSFGTSDRGYTF,TGTGCCAGTAGTTTCGGGACCTCCGACCGTGGCTACACCTTC
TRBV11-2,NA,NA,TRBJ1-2,CASSLGTNYGYTF,TGTGCCAGCAGCCTCGGGACTAACTATGGCTACACCTTC
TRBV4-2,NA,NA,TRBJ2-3,CASSQGSGTDTQYF,TGTGCCAGCAGCCAAGGATCGGGCACAGATACGCAGTATTTT
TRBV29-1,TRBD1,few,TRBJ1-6,CSASSGTGRSPLHF,TGCAGCGCCAGCTCCGGGACAGGGCGTTCACCCCTCCACTTT
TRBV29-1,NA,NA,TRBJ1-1,CSASPWLAMNTEAFF,TGCAGCGCTAGTCCTTGGCTGGCGATGAACACTGAAGCTTTCTTT
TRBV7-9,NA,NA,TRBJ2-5,CASSLNKLGKETQYF,TGTGCCAGCAGCCTAAATAAACTGGGAAAAGAGACCCAGTACTTC
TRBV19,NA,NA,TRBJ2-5,CASSIAVQGRRETQYF,TGTGCCAGTAGTATAGCAGTCCAGGGGCGACGAGAGACCCAGTACTTC
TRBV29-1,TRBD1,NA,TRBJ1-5,CSVGGTGKYNQPQHF,TGCAGCGTTGGAGGGACAGGGAAATACAATCAGCCCCAGCATTTT
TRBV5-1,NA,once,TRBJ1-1,CASSLQGDTEAFF,TGCGCCAGCAGCTTGCAAGGGGACACTGAAGCTTTCTTT
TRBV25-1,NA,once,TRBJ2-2,CASSEYAGLDTGELFF,TGTGCCAGCAGTGAATATGCAGGGTTAGACACCGGGGAGCTGTTTTTT
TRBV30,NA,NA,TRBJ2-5,CAWSVGGGGLVETQYF,TGTGCCTGGAGTGTAGGTGGTGGGGGATTAGTGGAGACCCAGTACTTC
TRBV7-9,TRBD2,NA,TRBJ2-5,CASSLGVRREDVETQYF,TGTGCCAGCTCCCTCGGGGTGAGGCGGGAGGATGTTGAGACCCAGTACTTC
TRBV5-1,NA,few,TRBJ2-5,CASSSLPGYKEETQYF,TGCGCCAGCAGCAGCCTGCCCGGGTACAAGGAAGAGACCCAGTACTTC
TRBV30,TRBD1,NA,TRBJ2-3,CAWRTGVSTDTQYF,TGTGCCTGGAGAACAGGGGTGTCCACAGATACGCAGTATTTT
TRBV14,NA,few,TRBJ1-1,CASSRNPGRVNTEAFF,TGTGCCAGCAGCCGCAACCCCGGACGGGTGAACACTGAAGCTTTCTTT
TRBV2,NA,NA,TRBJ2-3,CASSAGIGTDTQYF,TGTGCCAGCAGTGCCGGGATTGGCACAGATACGCAGTATTTT
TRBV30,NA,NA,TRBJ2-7,CAWRHGGTSYEQYF,TGTGCCTGGAGACACGGCGGGACCTCCTACGAGCAGTACTTC
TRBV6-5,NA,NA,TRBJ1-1,CASSGTWGGNTEAFF,TGTGCCAGCAGTGGAACGTGGGGCGGGAACACTGAAGCTTTCTTT